This T cell receptor (beta chain) was retrieved from a study of cytotoxic CD8 clonotypes in ibrutinib-treated CLL. Findings and caveats of the study: Clonality grew at ibrutinib response; at progression, it decreased back toward baseline.

Germline lookup yields CDR1 MGHRA and CDR2 YSYEKL. The CDR3 extends over 15 amino acids. The V end was cut by 2 bases, the J end by 3 bases, with 14 bases between. Clones were sequenced by immunoSEQ multiplex PCR, and TCRdb holds only the in-frame ones, with some missing. Of 300,000 to 400,000 clones in the sample, roughly two thirds are singletons; the top ten hold around 6.6%. For this clone: What it binds is not known.

The sequence derives from a human donor with chronic lymphocytic leukemia. J is TRBJ2-7 and V is TRBV4-1, with D unresolved. Sequencing was performed on PBMCs, taken after 36 months of ibrutinib treatment. The CDR3 region has the DNA TGCGCCAGCAGCCAACCTCGGACCGATAACTACGAGCAGTACTTC. Its translation is CASSQPRTDNYEQYF.